The 25 T cell receptor beta chains in this list originate from one sample, sequenced in a study of cytomegalovirus exposure and HLA in healthy donors. PCR involved 60 Vbeta and 13 Jbeta primers. TCRdb's copy holds only in-frame clones and misses some; the assay was immunoSEQ multiplex PCR. The sample yields under 200,000 clones, about 80% seen once. Sample: PBMCs. The receptors stem from a middle-aged man in good health and CMV-seropositive.

This chain connects TRBV19 to TRBJ2-5; tentative D call: TRBD1 (6 bases). V was pared by 1 base and J by 1 base, with 10 bases between. The CDR3 totals 15 residues. CDR1 and CDR2 from the germline V gene are LNHDA and SQIVND (reference sequence). CDR3 in DNA: TGTGCCAGTAGTATAGCGGGGACAATCCAAGAGACCCAGTACTTC. The encoded protein is CASSIAGTIQETQYF.

J is TRBJ1-1 and V is TRBV10-3; 8 positions match TRBD1. Losses at the gene ends were 6 bases for V and 3 bases for J; bases not matched to a gene: 6. The CDR3 length is 14 residues. CDR1 is ENHRY, CDR2 SYGVKD, per germline. CDR3 loop: CAISPRGPDTEAFF. The CDR3 nucleotides are TGTGCCATCAGCCCCAGGGGGCCGGACACTGAAGCTTTCTTT.

This chain links TRBV5-1 with TRBJ2-2, with D tentatively TRBD2 (5 bases). The V end was cut by 3 bases, the J end by 0 bases, with 6 bases between. This CDR3 region has 14 residues. Germline loops: CDR1 SGHRS, CDR2 YFSETQ. The CDR3 region has the DNA TGCGCCAGCAGCTCGGGGACGAACACCGGGGAGCTGTTTTTT. It yields the protein CASSSGTNTGELFF.

J is TRBJ2-1 and V is TRBV5-6, with TRBD1 matching over 7 bases. This CDR3 is 15 amino acids long. The V and J ends lost 0 bases and 3 bases, in that order; junction bases with no gene match: 3. The germline gives CDR1 SGHDT, CDR2 YYEEEE. The CDR3: CASSLVGQNYNEQFF. For the CDR3, the DNA is TGTGCCAGCAGCTTGGTGGGACAGAACTACAATGAGCAGTTCTTC.

The gene calls are TRBV7-2 and TRBJ2-7, with D possibly being TRBD1 (6 bases). Germline loops: CDR1 SGHTA, CDR2 FQGNSA. The CDR3 consists of 15 residues. Trimming stripped 1 base from V and 2 bases from J, with 12 bases between. The CDR3 loop is CASSLEQGRTYEQYF. The CDR3 bases are TGTGCCAGCAGCTTAGAACAGGGAAGGACCTACGAGCAGTACTTC.

The chain recombines TRBV28 with TRBJ2-1, with TRBD2 identical over 8 bases. V was pared by 4 bases and J by 1 base, with 6 bases of the junction left unmatched. Germline V CDR1 and CDR2: MDHEN, SYDVKM. This CDR3 is 16 amino acids long. The chain's CDR3 is CASSSSGGESYNEQFF. For the CDR3, the DNA is TGTGCCAGCAGTTCCTCGGGAGGGGAGTCCTACAATGAGCAGTTCTTC.

The V call is TRBV2, the J call TRBJ1-5; a weak D match, TRBD1 (6 bases). V gave up 3 bases and J gave up 6 bases, with 15 bases separating them. The CDR3 extends over 15 amino acids. Per germline, CDR1 SNHLY and CDR2 FYNNEI. The CDR3 loop is CASSEMGARGQPQHF. The DNA for the CDR3 is TGTGCCAGCAGTGAGATGGGGGCGAGGGGTCAGCCCCAGCATTTT.

The J gene is TRBJ2-7, the V gene TRBV28; 7 positions match TRBD1. CDR3 length equals 15 residues. V shed 3 bases and J 5 bases; nucleotides not matched to a gene: 10. The germline CDR1 and CDR2 sequences are MDHEN and SYDVKM. Here the CDR3 DNA reads TGTGCCAGCAGTTTCTACTCGACAGGGCGTCACGAGCAGTACTTC. Translating it yields CASSFYSTGRHEQYF.

The chain is built from TRBV6-1 and TRBJ2-1; TRBD1 is a possible D gene (5 bases). Trimming cost V 4 bases and J 9 bases, with 7 bases left between them. The germline V gene encodes CDR1 MNHNS and CDR2 SASEGT. This CDR3 contains 11 residues. This chain's CDR3 is CASSGGSEQFF. CDR3 in DNA: TGTGCCAGCAGTGGGGGCAGTGAGCAGTTCTTC.

This clone was seen once. The chain employs TRBV10-3 and TRBJ1-4; D gene ambiguous. V was trimmed by 10 bases and J by 0 bases, leaving 12 bases between them. Germline V lookup: CDR1 ENHRY, CDR2 SYGVKD. The CDR3 runs to 14 residues. CDR3 nucleotides: TGTGCCAGCCAAGCAATAGCAACTAATGAAAAACTGTTTTTT. Residues: CASQAIATNEKLFF.

This chain connects TRBV10-3 to TRBJ2-3; 9 bases match TRBD1. In germline, CDR1 is ENHRY, CDR2 SYGVKD. J lost 3 bases, V lost 4 bases, and 5 bases had no gene match. The CDR3 totals 15 residues. This CDR3 is CAISVQGAETDTQYF. The CDR3 nucleotides read TGTGCCATCAGTGTACAGGGGGCTGAAACAGATACGCAGTATTTT.

The rearrangement joins TRBV6-5 to TRBJ2-3; 7 bases align to TRBD1. The length of the CDR3 is 13 residues. Trimming at V came to 8 bases and at J to 1 base, leaving 3 bases not matched to a gene. Germline CDR1 reads MNHEY; CDR2 reads SVGAGI. The CDR3 protein is CASDRVRTDTQYF. The CDR3 bases are TGTGCCAGCGACAGGGTACGCACAGATACGCAGTATTTT.

This rearrangement joins TRBV7-8 to TRBJ2-7, with 8 bases identical to TRBD1. This CDR3 spans 13 amino acids. Germline CDR1 reads SGHVS; CDR2 reads FQNEAQ. With V trimmed by 2 bases and J by 5 bases, 2 bases remained unmatched. The CDR3 DNA sequence: TGTGCCAGCAGCTTAAAGACAGGGGACGAGCAGTACTTC. Translation: CASSLKTGDEQYF.

This chain links TRBV9 with TRBJ2-5; 10 bases map to TRBD2. CDR3 size: 15 residues. Germline CDR1 reads SGDLS; CDR2 reads YYNGEE. J gave up 5 bases and V 6 bases, and 10 bases lay outside the gene matches. The CDR3 loop reads CASTGNSGGRETQYF. CDR3 nucleotide sequence: TGTGCCAGCACCGGGAATAGCGGGGGGAGGGAGACCCAGTACTTC.

This clone has a handful of counts. V usage is TRBV30 and J usage is TRBJ2-7; 10 positions agree with TRBD1. V dropped 3 bases and J dropped 7; count of bases not matched to a gene: 9. Germline V gene lookup returns CDR1 GTSNPN and CDR2 SVGIG (reference sequence). The CDR3 runs 14 residues. This CDR3 is CAWSPGQGTNEQYF. In nucleotides, the CDR3 is TGTGCCTGGAGCCCGGGACAGGGGACTAATGAGCAGTACTTC.

This chain uses TRBV27 with TRBJ1-1, with 9 bases fitting TRBD1. V lost 6 bases to trimming and J lost 0 bases; unmatched junction nucleotides: 14. The CDR3 covers 18 residues. Looked up from germline, CDR1 is MNHEY and CDR2 is SMNVEV (reference sequence). CDR3 residues: CASSPPPWDRVMNTEAFF. The CDR3 DNA reads as TGTGCCAGCAGCCCACCCCCTTGGGACAGGGTCATGAACACTGAAGCTTTCTTT.

The rearrangement links TRBV19 to TRBJ2-2, with TRBD1 matching over 7 bases. The V and J ends lost 5 bases and 1 base, in that order; junction bases with no gene match: 4. Germline V gives CDR1 LNHDA, CDR2 SQIVND (reference sequence). CDR3 length: 15 amino acids. This CDR3 reads CASSPRTGNTGELFF. For the CDR3, the DNA is TGTGCCAGTAGTCCCCGGACAGGGAACACCGGGGAGCTGTTTTTT.

The CDR3 nucleotides are TGTGCCAGCAGCTTAGCACAGCCTTCAGATACGCAGTATTTT. This translates into CASSLAQPSDTQYF. The rearrangement links TRBV11-2 to TRBJ2-3; no definite D call. The CDR3 loop spans 14 amino acids. The germline V gene encodes CDR1 SGHAT and CDR2 FQNNGV. Trimming removed 1 base from V and 4 bases from J, with 9 bases in between.

V and J are TRBV28 and TRBJ1-2, with a tentative D call TRBD1 (5 bases). Trimming took off 2 bases at V and 8 bases at J, with 12 bases between the two ends. The CDR3 extends over 13 amino acids. Germline CDR1 is MDHEN and CDR2 is SYDVKM. CDR3 DNA sequence: TGTGCCAGCAGTTTAACCAGGGTCGGAGGCTACACCTTC. Translated, it gives CASSLTRVGGYTF.

The chain has TRBV7-9 and TRBJ1-5; TRBD1 is a possible D gene (6 bases). The length of the CDR3 is 13 residues. Per germline, CDR1 SEHNR and CDR2 FQNEAQ (reference sequence). V was trimmed by 1 base and J by 5 bases, leaving 6 bases between them. CDR3 region: CASSLEGDQPQHF. The CDR3 coding sequence is TGTGCCAGCAGCTTAGAGGGGGATCAGCCCCAGCATTTT.

This clone was seen once. This chain links TRBV11-2 with TRBJ1-1, with 8 positions matching TRBD1. Germline V gene data show CDR1 as SGHAT and CDR2 as FQNNGV. The CDR3 covers 13 residues. With 6 bases clipped from V and 4 bases from J, the junction kept 4 bases outside the gene matches. The CDR3 bases are TGTGCCAGCAGATCCACAGGGGGCACTGAAGCTTTCTTT. This codes for CASRSTGGTEAFF.

The chain couples TRBV28 to TRBJ2-5; perhaps TRBD1 as D (6 bases). The end of the DNA fits TRBJ2-7 better, so the J call may be wrong. This CDR3 spans 13 amino acids. Germline CDR1 MDHEN, CDR2 SYDVKM. This CDR3 reads CASSSPDSYEQYF. The CDR3 bases are TGTGCCAGCAGTTCCCCGGACAGCTACGAGCAGTACTTC.

The rearrangement uses TRBV7-9 and TRBJ2-5, with TRBD2 matching 9 bases. The CDR3 covers 15 residues. With 5 bases clipped from V and 4 bases from J, the junction kept 8 bases outside the gene matches. The V gene's germline CDR1 is SEHNR and CDR2 FQNEAQ (reference sequence). This CDR3 reads CASSPQGLATETQYF. The CDR3 DNA reads as TGTGCCAGCAGCCCCCAAGGACTAGCGACAGAGACCCAGTACTTC. Full variable domain (missing parts from reference TRBV7-9 and TRBJ2-5): DTGVSQNPRHKITKRGQNVTFRCDPISEHNRLYWYRQTLGQGPEFLTYFQNEAQLEKSRLLSDRFSAERPKGSFSTLEIQRTEQGDSAMYLCASSPQGLATETQYFGPGTRLLVL.

The chain couples TRBV7-9 to TRBJ2-1; 13 bases agree with TRBD2. Unmatched junction bases numbered 10, after V lost 1 base and J lost 7 bases. Germline V gene sequence: CDR1 SEHNR, CDR2 FQNEAQ (reference sequence). CDR3 length equals 18 residues. The CDR3 spells CASSLVGLAGRVGNEQFF. Written as DNA, the CDR3 is TGTGCCAGCAGCTTAGTGGGACTAGCGGGACGAGTAGGAAATGAGCAGTTCTTC.

The V and J genes are TRBV6-5 and TRBJ2-7, with D maybe TRBD2 (5 bases). In germline, CDR1 is MNHEY, CDR2 SVGAGI. The V and J ends lost 6 bases and 0 bases respectively, with 9 bases between them. The CDR3 contains 13 residues. CDR3 loop: CASSMGSSYEQYF. The CDR3 nucleotides read TGTGCCAGCAGCATGGGGAGCTCCTACGAGCAGTACTTC.